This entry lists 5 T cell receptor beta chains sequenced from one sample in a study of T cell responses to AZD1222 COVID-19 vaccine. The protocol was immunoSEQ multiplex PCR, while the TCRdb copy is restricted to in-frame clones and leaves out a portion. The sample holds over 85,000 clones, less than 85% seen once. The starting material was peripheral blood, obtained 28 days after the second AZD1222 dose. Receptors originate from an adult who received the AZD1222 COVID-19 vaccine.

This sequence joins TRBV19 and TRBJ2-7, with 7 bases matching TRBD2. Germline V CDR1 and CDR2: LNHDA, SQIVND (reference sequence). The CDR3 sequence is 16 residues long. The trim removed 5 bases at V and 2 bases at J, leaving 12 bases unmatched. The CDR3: CASSGGDGRVTYEQYF. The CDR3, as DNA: TGTGCCAGTAGTGGGGGGGACGGACGGGTTACCTACGAGCAGTACTTC.

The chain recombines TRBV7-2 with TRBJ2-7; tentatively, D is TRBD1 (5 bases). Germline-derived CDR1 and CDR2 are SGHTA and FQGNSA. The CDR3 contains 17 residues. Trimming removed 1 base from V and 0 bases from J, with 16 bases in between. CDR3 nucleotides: TGTGCCAGCAGCTTAGTTTTCGGACAATCCTCCTCCTACGAGCAGTACTTC. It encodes CASSLVFGQSSSYEQYF.

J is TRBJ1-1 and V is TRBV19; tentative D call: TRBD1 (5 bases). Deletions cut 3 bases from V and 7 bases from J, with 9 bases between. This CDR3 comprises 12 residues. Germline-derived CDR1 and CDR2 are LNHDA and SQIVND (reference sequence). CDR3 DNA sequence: TGTGCCAGTAGTATTCGGGGGAATGAAGCTTTCTTT. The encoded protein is CASSIRGNEAFF.

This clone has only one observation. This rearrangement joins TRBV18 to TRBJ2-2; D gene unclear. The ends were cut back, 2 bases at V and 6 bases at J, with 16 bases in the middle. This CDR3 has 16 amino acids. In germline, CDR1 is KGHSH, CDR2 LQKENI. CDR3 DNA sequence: TGTGCCAGCTCACCAGTAAGTTCAAGGGTCGCCGGGGAGCTGTTTTTT. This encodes CASSPVSSRVAGELFF. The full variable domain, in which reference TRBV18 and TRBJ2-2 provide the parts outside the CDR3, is NAGVMQNPRHLVRRRGQEARLRCSPMKGHSHVYWYRQLPEEGLKFMVYLQKENIIDESGMPKERFSAEFPKEGPSILRIQQVVRGDSAAYFCASSPVSSRVAGELFFGEGSRLTVL.

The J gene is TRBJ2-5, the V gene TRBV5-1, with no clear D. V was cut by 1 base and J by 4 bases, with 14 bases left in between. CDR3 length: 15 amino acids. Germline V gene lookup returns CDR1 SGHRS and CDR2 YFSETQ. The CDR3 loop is CASSLTPNTGETQYF. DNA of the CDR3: TGCGCCAGCAGCTTGACGCCCAACACGGGAGAGACCCAGTACTTC. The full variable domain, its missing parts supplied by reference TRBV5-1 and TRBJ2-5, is KAGVTQTPRYLIKTRGQQVTLSCSPISGHRSVSWYQQTPGQGLQFLFEYFSETQRNKGNFPGRFSGRQFSNSRSEMNVSTLELGDSALYLCASSLTPNTGETQYFGPGTRLLVL.